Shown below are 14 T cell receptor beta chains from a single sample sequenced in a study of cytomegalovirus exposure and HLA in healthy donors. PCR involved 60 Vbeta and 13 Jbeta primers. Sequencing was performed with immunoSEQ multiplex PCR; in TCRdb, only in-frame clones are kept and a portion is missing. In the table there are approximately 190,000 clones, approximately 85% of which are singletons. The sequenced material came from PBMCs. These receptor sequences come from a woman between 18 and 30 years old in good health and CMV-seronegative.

CDR3 loop: CASSKRLAGGTDTQYF. CDR3 nucleotide sequence: TGCGCCAGCAGCAAAAGACTAGCGGGGGGCACAGATACGCAGTATTTT. This chain links TRBV5-1 with TRBJ2-3; TRBD2 matches 12 bases. The CDR3 length is 16 residues. With 4 bases clipped from V and 1 base from J, the junction kept 4 bases outside the gene matches. CDR1 and CDR2 (germline): SGHRS, YFSETQ.

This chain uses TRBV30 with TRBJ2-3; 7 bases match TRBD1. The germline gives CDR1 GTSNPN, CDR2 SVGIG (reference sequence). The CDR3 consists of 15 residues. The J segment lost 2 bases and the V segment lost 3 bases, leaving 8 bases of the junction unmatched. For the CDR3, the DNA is TGTGCCTGGAGCGAGGACAGGTTGGCCACAGATACGCAGTATTTT. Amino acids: CAWSEDRLATDTQYF.

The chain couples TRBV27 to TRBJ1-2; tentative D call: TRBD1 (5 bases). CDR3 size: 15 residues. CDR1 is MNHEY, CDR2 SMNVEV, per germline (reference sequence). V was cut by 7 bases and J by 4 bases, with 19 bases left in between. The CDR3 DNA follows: TGTGCCAGCACCCCCAGGCGGGGCGACGGCTATGGCTACACCTTC. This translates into CASTPRRGDGYGYTF.

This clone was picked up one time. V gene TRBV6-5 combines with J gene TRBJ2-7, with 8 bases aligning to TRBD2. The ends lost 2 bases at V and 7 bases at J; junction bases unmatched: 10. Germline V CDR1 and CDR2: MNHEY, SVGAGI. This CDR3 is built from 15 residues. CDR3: CASSYGTRGTLEQYF. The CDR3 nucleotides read TGTGCCAGCAGTTACGGGACTAGGGGGACTCTGGAGCAGTACTTC.

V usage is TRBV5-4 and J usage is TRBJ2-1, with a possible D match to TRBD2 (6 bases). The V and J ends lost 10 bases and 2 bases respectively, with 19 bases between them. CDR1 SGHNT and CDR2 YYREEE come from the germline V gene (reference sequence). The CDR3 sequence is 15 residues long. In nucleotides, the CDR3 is TGTGCCTCCACCGTCGCGGGGTCGGCCTACAATGAGCAGTTCTTC. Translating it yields CASTVAGSAYNEQFF.

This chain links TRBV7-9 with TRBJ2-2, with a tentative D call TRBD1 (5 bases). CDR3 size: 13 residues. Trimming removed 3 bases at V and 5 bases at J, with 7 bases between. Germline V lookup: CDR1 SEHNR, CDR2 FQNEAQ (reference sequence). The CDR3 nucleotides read TGTGCCAGCAGCTTCAGGGCAACCGGGGAGCTGTTTTTT. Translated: CASSFRATGELFF.

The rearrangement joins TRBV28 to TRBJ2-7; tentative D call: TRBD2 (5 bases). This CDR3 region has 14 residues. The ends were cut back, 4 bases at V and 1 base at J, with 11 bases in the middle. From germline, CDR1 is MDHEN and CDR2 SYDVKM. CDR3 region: CASSSIAGSYEQYF. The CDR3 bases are TGTGCCAGCAGTTCAATCGCGGGTTCCTACGAGCAGTACTTC.

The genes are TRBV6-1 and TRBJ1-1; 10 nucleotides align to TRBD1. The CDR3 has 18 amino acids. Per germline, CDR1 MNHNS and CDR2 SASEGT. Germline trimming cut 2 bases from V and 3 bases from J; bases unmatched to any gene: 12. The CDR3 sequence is CASSENLGTGDPYTEAFF. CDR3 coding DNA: TGTGCCAGCAGTGAAAATCTCGGGACAGGGGACCCTTACACTGAAGCTTTCTTT.

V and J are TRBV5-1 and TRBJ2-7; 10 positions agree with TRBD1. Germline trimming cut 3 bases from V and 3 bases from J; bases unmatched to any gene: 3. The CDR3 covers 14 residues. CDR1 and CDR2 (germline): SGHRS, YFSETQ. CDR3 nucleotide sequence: TGCGCCAGCAGCTACTGGACAGGGGGCTACGAGCAGTACTTC. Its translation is CASSYWTGGYEQYF.

The CDR3 region is CASSPEIRTDTQYF. In DNA form, the CDR3 reads TGCGCCAGCTCCCCCGAGATTCGCACAGATACGCAGTATTTT. The rearrangement links TRBV10-2 to TRBJ2-3; no definite D call. The CDR3 is 14 residues long. Germline V gene lookup returns CDR1 WSHSY and CDR2 SAAADI. Between the trimmed V and J ends, which lost 8 bases and 1 base, there was a span of 13 bases.

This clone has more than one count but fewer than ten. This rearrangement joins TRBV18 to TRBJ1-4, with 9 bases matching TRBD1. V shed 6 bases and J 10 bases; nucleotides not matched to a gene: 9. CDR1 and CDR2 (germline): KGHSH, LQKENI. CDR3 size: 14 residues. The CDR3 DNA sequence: TGTGCCAGCTCTCGGACAGGGGCGGACGGAAAACTGTTTTTT. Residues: CASSRTGADGKLFF.

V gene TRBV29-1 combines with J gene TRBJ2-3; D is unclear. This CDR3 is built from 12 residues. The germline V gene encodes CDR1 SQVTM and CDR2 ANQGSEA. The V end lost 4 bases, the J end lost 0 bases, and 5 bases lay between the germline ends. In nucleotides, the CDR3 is TGCAGCGTTGTCGGTAGCACAGATACGCAGTATTTT. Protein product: CSVVGSTDTQYF.

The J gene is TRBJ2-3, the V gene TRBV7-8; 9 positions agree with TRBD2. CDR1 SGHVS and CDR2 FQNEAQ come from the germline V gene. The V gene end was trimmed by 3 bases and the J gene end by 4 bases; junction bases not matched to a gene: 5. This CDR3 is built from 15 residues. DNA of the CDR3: TGTGCCAGCAGCTTGACTGGCGGGGGGGCAGATACGCAGTATTTT. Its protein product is CASSLTGGGADTQYF.

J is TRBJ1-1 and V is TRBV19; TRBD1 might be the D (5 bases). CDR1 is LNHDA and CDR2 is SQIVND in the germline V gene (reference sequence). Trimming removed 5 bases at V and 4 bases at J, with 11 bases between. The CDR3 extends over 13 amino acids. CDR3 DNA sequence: TGTGCCAGTAGTCCCGACAGCACCACTGAAGCTTTCTTT. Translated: CASSPDSTTEAFF.